The 27 T cell receptor beta chains presented below share a single source sample, sequenced in a study of metastatic and nonmetastatic thyroid tumors. TCRdb re-clonotyped the PCR reads through MiXCR. The sample lists 25,000 to 30,000 clones, about 16% occurring once. Ahead of thyroid surgery, no patient had received treatment of any kind. The sequenced sample consisted of blood. The receptors come from a male donor with papillary thyroid cancer or a benign thyroid nodule (not recorded which). Some clones in this sample may be carry-over from other donors' samples.

This clone was recorded at least ten times. The rearrangement joins TRBV19 to TRBJ1-1, with no clear D. Per the germline V gene, CDR1 is LNHDA and CDR2 is SQIVND (reference sequence). CDR3 length: 14 residues. The ends were cut back, 4 bases at V and 3 bases at J, with 12 bases in the middle. CDR3 protein: CASSTPGTYTEAFF. DNA for the CDR3: TGTGCCAGTAGTACCCCCGGAACTTACACTGAAGCTTTCTTT.

This clone has ten or more counts. The chain employs TRBV19 and TRBJ2-1; 8 bases align to TRBD1. The trim removed 3 bases at V and 10 bases at J, leaving 11 bases unmatched. This CDR3 region has 15 residues. CDR1 is LNHDA, CDR2 SQIVND, per germline (reference sequence). The CDR3, as DNA: TGTGCCAGTAGTATCCGGGCAGGGGGCAGAGGGGAGCAGTTCTTC. Its translation: CASSIRAGGRGEQFF. Filled out from reference TRBV19 and TRBJ2-1, the complete variable domain reads DGGITQSPKYLFRKEGQNVTLSCEQNLNHDAMYWYRQDPGQGLRLIYYSQIVNDFQKGDIAEGYSVSREKKESFPLTVTSAQKNPTAFYLCASSIRAGGRGEQFFGPGTRLTVL.

This clone has at least ten counts. The rearrangement uses TRBV2 and TRBJ2-5; TRBD2 aligns across 8 bases. The V and J ends lost 0 bases and 1 base, in that order; junction bases with no gene match: 1. This CDR3 is 15 amino acids long. CDR1 is SNHLY and CDR2 is FYNNEI in the germline V gene. For the CDR3, the DNA is TGTGCCAGCAGTGAAGCTGGGACTAGCCAAGAGACCCAGTACTTC. Its protein is CASSEAGTSQETQYF. Full variable domain (rest looked up from reference TRBV2 and TRBJ2-5): EPEVTQTPSHQVTQMGQEVILRCVPISNHLYFYWYRQILGQKVEFLVSFYNNEISEKSEIFDDQFSVERPDGSNFTLKIRSTKLEDSAMYFCASSEAGTSQETQYFGPGTRLLVL.

This clone was picked up many times. V is TRBV12-3 or TRBV12-4 and J is TRBJ1-2, with D maybe TRBD1 (5 bases). Trimming pared 5 bases from V and 5 bases from J, leaving 12 bases between. The length of the CDR3 is 13 residues. The CDR3 loop is CASSADRLYGYTF. The CDR3 DNA sequence: TGTGCCAGCAGTGCCGACAGACTTTATGGCTACACCTTC.

This clone appeared many times. This chain connects TRBV5-6 to TRBJ2-7, with D maybe TRBD1 (6 bases). Trimming took 5 bases from V and 3 from J, leaving 15 bases between them. Germline V gene sequence: CDR1 SGHDT, CDR2 YYEEEE. The CDR3 extends over 14 amino acids. CDR3 sequence (DNA): TGTGCCAGCAGGGCAACAGGGAGCGGCTACGAGCAGTACTTC. Amino acids: CASRATGSGYEQYF. The full variable domain, with the rest looked up from reference TRBV5-6 and TRBJ2-7, is DAGVTQSPTHLIKTRGQQVTLRCSPKSGHDTVSWYQQALGQGPQFIFQYYEEEERQRGNFPDRFSGHQFPNYSSELNVNALLLGDSALYLCASRATGSGYEQYFGPGTRLTVT.

This chain uses TRBV6-2 or TRBV6-3 with TRBJ2-3, with unresolved D. Germline V gene lookup returns CDR1 MNHEY and CDR2 SVGEGT. V was trimmed by 2 bases and J by 2 bases, leaving 20 bases between them. The CDR3 sequence is 18 residues long. The CDR3 here is CASSYGSYLPIITDTQYF. The CDR3 DNA reads as TGTGCCAGCAGTTACGGCAGCTACTTACCTATAATCACAGATACGCAGTATTTT.

By share, this clone counts as medium-sized. This chain uses TRBV11-2 with TRBJ1-3, with D perhaps matching TRBD1 (5 bases). V was pared by 1 base and J by 3 bases, with 10 bases between. CDR3 length equals 15 residues. The germline gives CDR1 SGHAT, CDR2 FQNNGV. The CDR3 loop is CASSLVTGVGNTIYF. The CDR3 region has the DNA TGTGCCAGCAGCTTAGTTACGGGGGTTGGAAACACCATATATTTT.

This clone was found many times. The J gene is TRBJ1-5, the V gene TRBV30; D not certain. The ends were cut back, 2 bases at V and 4 bases at J, with 12 bases in the middle. CDR3 size: 14 residues. Looked up from germline, CDR1 is GTSNPN and CDR2 is SVGIG (reference sequence). The CDR3 sequence: CAWSRPGRNQPQHF. CDR3 bases: TGTGCCTGGAGTCGCCCAGGTAGGAATCAGCCCCAGCATTTT.

The sample holds many counts of this clone. The chain has TRBV3-1 and TRBJ1-6, with D unclear. The CDR3 extends over 14 amino acids. The V gene's germline CDR1 is LGHDT and CDR2 YNNKEL (reference sequence). Trimming cost V 0 bases and J 7 bases, with 7 bases left between them. For the CDR3, the DNA is TGTGCCAGCAGCCAAGAACAGAACAATTCACCCCTCCACTTT. Residues: CASSQEQNNSPLHF.

This clone was observed many times. This rearrangement joins TRBV12-3 or TRBV12-4 to TRBJ2-5; tentative D call: TRBD1 (6 bases). Trimming took off 3 bases at V and 7 bases at J, with 18 bases between the two ends. The CDR3 sequence is 15 residues long. Written as DNA, the CDR3 is TGTGCCAGCAGTTTGGGGACAAGGTTATTAGCGACCCAGTACTTC. Amino acids: CASSLGTRLLATQYF.

The table lists this clone with many counts. The chain carries TRBV12-3 or TRBV12-4 and TRBJ1-1, with 7 bases lining up with TRBD1. This CDR3 is 14 amino acids long. V was clipped by 4 bases and J by 4 bases; unmatched bases: 6. The DNA of the CDR3 is TGTGCCAGCAGTTCCCGCCGACAGGGCACTGAAGCTTTCTTT. Protein sequence: CASSSRRQGTEAFF.

This clone turned up a few times. V gene TRBV10-2 combines with J gene TRBJ1-1; the D is unclear. V was clipped by 3 bases and J by 2 bases, with 16 bases between them. This CDR3 comprises 16 residues. Germline assignment: CDR1 WSHSY and CDR2 SAAADI. The CDR3 is CASSDPPYGRNTEAFF. The DNA for the CDR3 is TGCGCCAGCAGTGACCCTCCGTACGGTCGCAACACTGAAGCTTTCTTT.

This clone was recorded at least ten times. The chain employs TRBV13 and TRBJ2-7; maybe TRBD1 (6 bases). This CDR3 comprises 12 residues. Trimming took off 5 bases at V and 10 bases at J, with 15 bases between the two ends. Germline assignment: CDR1 PRHDT and CDR2 FYEKMQ (reference sequence). The CDR3 DNA is TGTGCCAGCAGCCAGGGGCGGGCCGAACAGTACTTC. Its translation is CASSQGRAEQYF.

The chain couples TRBV10-2 to TRBJ2-3, with 7 bases identical to TRBD2. The germline CDR1 and CDR2 sequences are WSHSY and SAAADI. V shed 5 bases and J 6 bases; nucleotides not matched to a gene: 17. The CDR3 loop spans 17 amino acids. The CDR3 DNA is TGCGCCAGCAGTCCGGGACTATCGGGGTCGGGTAGGGATACGCAGTATTTT. Its protein product is CASSPGLSGSGRDTQYF.

This clone appeared many times. The chain is built from TRBV5-1 and TRBJ2-7, with D perhaps TRBD1 or TRBD2 (6 bases each). The CDR3 length is 15 residues. Germline CDR1 is SGHRS and CDR2 is YFSETQ. The V end lost 3 bases, the J end lost 2 bases, and 15 bases lay between the germline ends. The CDR3, as DNA: TGCGCCAGCAGCTCCTCGGGGGACACCCCCTACGAGCAGTACTTC. It translates to CASSSSGDTPYEQYF.

This clone is classed as medium-sized (0.01 to 0.1%). The chain recombines TRBV6-1 with TRBJ2-7; 11 bases match TRBD1. The CDR3 length is 15 residues. Germline values: CDR1 MNHNS, CDR2 SASEGT. J lost 3 bases, V lost 1 base, and 2 bases had no gene match. CDR3 region: CASSEEGTGGYEQYF. The CDR3 DNA reads TGTGCCAGCAGTGAAGAGGGGACAGGGGGCTACGAGCAGTACTTC.

V usage is TRBV18 and J usage is TRBJ2-2; D is uncertain. The CDR3 contains 14 residues. CDR1 and CDR2 (germline): KGHSH, LQKENI. Trimming removed 1 base at V and 1 base at J, with 4 bases between. CDR3 protein: CASSPRVNTGELFF. The CDR3 region has the DNA TGTGCCAGCTCACCACGGGTGAACACCGGGGAGCTGTTTTTT.

The sample holds many counts of this clone. The V gene is TRBV9, the J gene TRBJ2-7; TRBD1 is a possible D gene (5 bases). The CDR3 contains 14 residues. The V end was cut by 0 bases, the J end by 7 bases, with 14 bases between. The germline V gene has CDR1 SGDLS and CDR2 YYNGEE. CDR3 region: CASSVGTSAWEQYF. The CDR3 bases are TGTGCCAGCAGCGTAGGGACATCGGCGTGGGAGCAGTACTTC.

This clone appeared many times. The V call is TRBV14, the J call TRBJ2-7, with no clear D. Per the germline V gene, CDR1 is SGHDN and CDR2 is FVKESK. The CDR3 is 12 residues long. The ends were cut back, 0 bases at V and 9 bases at J, with 9 bases in the middle. This CDR3 is CASSQDRIRQYF. In DNA form, the CDR3 reads TGTGCCAGCAGCCAAGATAGGATTAGGCAGTACTTC.

This clone was picked up one time. The rearrangement uses TRBV20-1 and TRBJ1-2; 7 bases line up with TRBD1. Germline V gene data show CDR1 as DFQATT and CDR2 as SNEGSKA (reference sequence). The CDR3 runs to 14 residues. V was clipped by 6 bases and J by 4 bases; unmatched bases: 11. CDR3 bases: TGCAGTGCAGTTAACAGGGGAAATATCTATGGCTACACCTTC. It is translated as CSAVNRGNIYGYTF.

This clone was seen many times. The chain is built from TRBV25-1 and TRBJ1-4; 8 bases line up with TRBD1. CDR1 is MGHDK, CDR2 SYGVNS, per germline. The CDR3 covers 16 residues. The ends lost 2 bases at V and 4 bases at J; junction bases unmatched: 6. CDR3 sequence (DNA): TGTGCCAGCAGTGAAGGGCGACAGGGGATTAATGAAAAACTGTTTTTT. Protein product: CASSEGRQGINEKLFF.

This clone appeared many times. This sequence joins TRBV28 and TRBJ2-7; D might be TRBD1 or TRBD2, each matching 6 bases. This CDR3 is 15 amino acids long. Germline V lookup: CDR1 MDHEN, CDR2 SYDVKM. V lost 3 bases to trimming and J lost 4 bases, with 16 bases between them. The CDR3 DNA sequence: TGTGCCAGCAGTTTCCCGGTGGGGGGCGCGTACGAGCAGTACTTC. Amino acid sequence: CASSFPVGGAYEQYF.

This clone was seen many times. The genes are TRBV20-1 and TRBJ2-7; TRBD2 agrees at 7 bases. CDR3 size: 13 residues. From germline, CDR1 is DFQATT and CDR2 SNEGSKA (reference sequence). V lost 1 base to trimming and J lost 2 bases; unmatched junction nucleotides: 2. This chain's CDR3 is CSARVLAAYEQYF. The CDR3, as DNA: TGCAGTGCTAGAGTCCTAGCGGCCTACGAGCAGTACTTC.

This clone occurred many times. V usage is TRBV5-1 and J usage is TRBJ2-7; 12 nucleotides agree with TRBD1. This CDR3 comprises 14 residues. The V gene's germline CDR1 is SGHRS and CDR2 YFSETQ. V gave up 3 bases and J gave up 7 bases; unmatched junction bases: 5. CDR3 loop: CASSSGQGAREQYF. CDR3 coding DNA: TGCGCCAGCAGCTCGGGACAGGGGGCGCGAGAGCAGTACTTC.

This clone was observed many times. CDR3 in DNA: TGTGCCAGCAGCTTAGGGCTAGCTAGCACAGATACGCAGTATTTT. It translates to CASSLGLASTDTQYF. This rearrangement joins TRBV7-6 to TRBJ2-3; possible D gene TRBD2, 5 bases. This CDR3 has 15 amino acids. The germline V and J ends were trimmed by 1 base and 0 bases, with 8 bases remaining between them. In germline, CDR1 is SGHVS, CDR2 FNYEAQ.

This clone has ten or more counts. This rearrangement joins TRBV6-1 to TRBJ2-5, with D perhaps matching TRBD1 or TRBD2 (5 bases each). Germline assignment: CDR1 MNHNS and CDR2 SASEGT. Trimming cost V 10 bases and J 4 bases, with 22 bases left between them. The CDR3 contains 15 residues. CDR3 amino acids: CAIGTHEVWRETQYF. In DNA, the CDR3 is TGTGCCATCGGGACCCACGAGGTATGGCGAGAGACCCAGTACTTC.

This clone was counted at least ten times. The chain combines TRBV19 with TRBJ2-7, with D perhaps TRBD1 (7 bases). V was cut by 6 bases and J by 6 bases, with 12 bases left in between. Germline loops: CDR1 LNHDA, CDR2 SQIVND (reference sequence). This CDR3 comprises 12 residues. This chain's CDR3 is CASRNRGGEQYF. For the CDR3, the DNA is TGTGCCAGTAGAAACAGGGGAGGCGAGCAGTACTTC.